Listed here are 27 T cell receptor beta chains from one sample, sequenced in a study of blood T cell repertoires in COVID-19. Profiled with immunoSEQ multiplex PCR; TCRdb holds only in-frame clones, not every one. The sample holds some 350,000 clones; about 83% are singletons and the top ten take 2.5% to 3.5%. Sequences were obtained from peripheral blood. The receptors derive from a man in his thirties or forties with active or convalescent COVID-19.

The genes are TRBV16 and TRBJ1-2; D is uncertain. V was trimmed by 4 bases and J by 5 bases, leaving 11 bases between them. CDR3 length: 13 residues. Germline CDR1 KGHSY, CDR2 FQNENV. The CDR3 DNA sequence: TGTGCCAGCAGCCCAGAGAGACTGTATGGCTACACCTTC. As protein: CASSPERLYGYTF.

This chain uses TRBV28 with TRBJ2-2, with D uncertain. This CDR3 region has 16 residues. The V and J ends lost 3 bases and 5 bases respectively, with 16 bases between them. In germline, CDR1 is MDHEN, CDR2 SYDVKM. CDR3 protein: CASSFERPLITGELFF. For the CDR3, the DNA is TGTGCCAGCAGTTTTGAGAGGCCCCTTATAACCGGGGAGCTGTTTTTT. Supplemented by reference TRBV28 and TRBJ2-2, the full variable domain reads DVKVTQSSRYLVKRTGEKVFLECVQDMDHENMFWYRQDPGLGLRLIYFSYDVKMKEKGDIPEGYSVSREKKERFSLILESASTNQTSMYLCASSFERPLITGELFFGEGSRLTVL.

The CDR3 loop reads CASSGPDGGTQYF. The CDR3 coding sequence is TGTGCCAGTAGTGGCCCCGACGGCGGGACCCAGTACTTC. This chain joins TRBV19 and TRBJ2-5; no definite D call. Trimming cost V 5 bases and J 7 bases, with 14 bases left between them. Germline V gene lookup returns CDR1 LNHDA and CDR2 SQIVND (reference sequence). This CDR3 has 13 amino acids.

The V gene is TRBV5-4, the J gene TRBJ2-3; D uncertain. Germline V gene lookup returns CDR1 SGHNT and CDR2 YYREEE (reference sequence). The CDR3 length is 13 residues. Trimming removed 2 bases from V and 6 bases from J, with 10 bases in between. The CDR3 bases are TGTGCCAGCAGCTTAGATCGGTCGGATACGCAGTATTTT. The encoded protein is CASSLDRSDTQYF.

The V gene is TRBV18, the J gene TRBJ2-3, with D tentatively TRBD2 (5 bases). This CDR3 spans 15 amino acids. Germline CDR1 KGHSH, CDR2 LQKENI. With 6 bases removed from V and 1 base from J, the gap between germline ends came to 14 bases. CDR3 protein: CASSSGMRGTDTQYF. The CDR3 nucleotides are TGTGCCAGCTCGTCCGGGATGAGGGGCACAGATACGCAGTATTTT. Combining the CDR3 with reference TRBV18 and TRBJ2-3 gives the whole variable domain NAGVMQNPRHLVRRRGQEARLRCSPMKGHSHVYWYRQLPEEGLKFMVYLQKENIIDESGMPKERFSAEFPKEGPSILRIQQVVRGDSAAYFCASSSGMRGTDTQYFGPGTRLTVL.

This clone was observed once. The chain employs TRBV18 and TRBJ1-5; D gene ambiguous. There are 14 residues in the CDR3. V was clipped by 5 bases and J by 0 bases, with 8 bases between them. Germline V gene sequence: CDR1 KGHSH, CDR2 LQKENI. The CDR3 region is CASSTENSNQPQHF. Written as DNA, the CDR3 is TGTGCCAGCTCAACGGAGAATAGCAATCAGCCCCAGCATTTT.

The chain recombines TRBV27 with TRBJ1-2, with 9 bases identical to TRBD1. V was pared by 7 bases and J by 2 bases, with 5 bases of the junction left unmatched. Germline V gene sequence: CDR1 MNHEY, CDR2 SMNVEV (reference sequence). This CDR3 contains 14 residues. Here the CDR3 DNA reads TGTGCCAGCACCAGGACAGGGGCCAACTATGGCTACACCTTC. This sequence encodes CASTRTGANYGYTF.

The J gene is TRBJ2-1, the V gene TRBV6-2 or TRBV6-3; 9 nucleotides agree with TRBD1. The germline gives CDR1 MNHEY, CDR2 SVGEGT. The CDR3 contains 15 residues. Trimming cost V 4 bases and J 6 bases; bases outside gene matches: 7. The CDR3 bases are TGTGCCAGCAGTTCCCCGGGACAGGGCCTCAATGAGCAGTTCTTC. Translating gives CASSSPGQGLNEQFF.

V and J are TRBV4-3 and TRBJ2-2, with D perhaps TRBD2 (7 bases). Germline loops: CDR1 LGHNA, CDR2 YSLEER. The length of the CDR3 is 17 residues. Between the trimmed V and J ends, which lost 4 bases and 0 bases, there was a span of 15 bases. CDR3 sequence: CASSPGGGGANTGELFF. In DNA, the CDR3 is TGCGCCAGCAGCCCTGGAGGGGGAGGGGCGAACACCGGGGAGCTGTTTTTT.

This rearrangement joins TRBV6-5 to TRBJ2-5, with D possibly being TRBD1 (5 bases). The V gene lost 1 base and the J gene lost 1 base, with 13 bases spanning the gap. The CDR3 is 16 amino acids. Germline loops: CDR1 MNHEY, CDR2 SVGAGI. The CDR3 DNA reads TGTGCCAGCAGTTACTGGGCTCAGGGCCTCCAAGAGACCCAGTACTTC. Amino acids: CASSYWAQGLQETQYF.

On this clone itself: Other DNA sequences in the sample encode the same CDR3. This chain uses TRBV7-2 with TRBJ1-1; 7 nucleotides agree with TRBD1. Trimming took 1 base from V and 5 from J; bases not matched to a gene: 4. The germline V gene encodes CDR1 SGHTA and CDR2 FQGNSA. This CDR3 has 14 residues. The DNA for the CDR3 is TGTGCCAGCAGCTTAGGACAGGGTCGGACTGAAGCTTTCTTT. Residues: CASSLGQGRTEAFF. The full variable domain, in which reference TRBV7-2 and TRBJ1-1 provide the parts outside the CDR3, is GAGVSQSPSNKVTEKGKDVELRCDPISGHTALYWYRQSLGQGLEFLIYFQGNSAPDKSGLPSDRFSAERTGGSVSTLTIQRTQQEDSAVYLCASSLGQGRTEAFFGQGTRLTVV.

The chain carries TRBV27 and TRBJ2-2; TRBD1 matches at 9 bases. Unmatched junction bases numbered 6, after V lost 5 bases and J lost 5 bases. There are 15 residues in the CDR3. In germline, CDR1 is MNHEY, CDR2 SMNVEV (reference sequence). The CDR3, as DNA: TGTGCCAGCAGTAACAGGGGGCAGGTGACCGGGGAGCTGTTTTTT. Its translation is CASSNRGQVTGELFF.

The chain recombines TRBV6-5 with TRBJ1-1; tentatively, D is TRBD1 (5 bases). The CDR3 consists of 14 residues. Per germline, CDR1 MNHEY and CDR2 SVGAGI. Trimming removed 10 bases at V and 3 bases at J, with 18 bases between. CDR3 region: CATFQGAGDTEAFF. As DNA, the CDR3 is TGTGCCACCTTCCAGGGAGCGGGGGACACTGAAGCTTTCTTT.

The gene calls are TRBV5-1 and TRBJ2-2; 10 bases agree with TRBD2. Trimming at V came to 4 bases and at J to 1 base, leaving 7 bases not matched to a gene. CDR1 and CDR2 (germline): SGHRS, YFSETQ. This CDR3 region has 17 residues. This CDR3 is CASSRETSGLNTGELFF. DNA for the CDR3: TGCGCCAGCAGCCGGGAGACTAGCGGGTTGAACACCGGGGAGCTGTTTTTT.

CDR3 amino acids: CASSFYGENTGELFF. The CDR3 DNA follows: TGCGCCAGCAGCTTTTACGGAGAGAACACCGGGGAGCTGTTTTTT. The V gene is TRBV5-1, the J gene TRBJ2-2; D unresolved. Germline V gene data show CDR1 as SGHRS and CDR2 as YFSETQ. The CDR3 length is 15 residues. V was trimmed by 2 bases and J by 1 base, leaving 9 bases between them. The whole variable domain, remainder taken from reference TRBV5-1 and TRBJ2-2, is KAGVTQTPRYLIKTRGQQVTLSCSPISGHRSVSWYQQTPGQGLQFLFEYFSETQRNKGNFPGRFSGRQFSNSRSEMNVSTLELGDSALYLCASSFYGENTGELFFGEGSRLTVL.

This clone has ten or more counts. The V call is TRBV7-9, the J call TRBJ2-7; D is uncertain. Trimming stripped 4 bases from V and 5 bases from J, with 12 bases between. The CDR3 consists of 13 residues. CDR1 is SEHNR and CDR2 is FQNEAQ in the germline V gene (reference sequence). CDR3 region: CASSSRGPDEQYF. CDR3 coding DNA: TGTGCCAGCAGCTCGCGCGGCCCCGACGAGCAGTACTTC. The full variable domain, completed using reference TRBV7-9 and TRBJ2-7, is DTGVSQNPRHKITKRGQNVTFRCDPISEHNRLYWYRQTLGQGPEFLTYFQNEAQLEKSRLLSDRFSAERPKGSFSTLEIQRTEQGDSAMYLCASSSRGPDEQYFGPGTRLTVT.

The chain has TRBV19 and TRBJ2-4; 14 bases align to TRBD2. Per germline, CDR1 LNHDA and CDR2 SQIVND (reference sequence). The CDR3 is 18 residues long. The V gene end was trimmed by 4 bases and the J gene end by 0 bases; junction bases not matched to a gene: 5. The CDR3 nucleotides read TGTGCCAGTAGTAACGGGACTAGCGGGAGACTAGCCAAAAACATTCAGTACTTC. Its protein is CASSNGTSGRLAKNIQYF.

The rearrangement links TRBV30 to TRBJ2-5; D unclear. The CDR3 extends over 12 amino acids. Trimming removed 1 base at V and 4 bases at J, with 7 bases between. Germline CDR1 and CDR2: GTSNPN and SVGIG (reference sequence). The chain's CDR3 is CAWSAFRETQYF. The CDR3 DNA sequence: TGTGCCTGGAGTGCTTTTCGAGAGACCCAGTACTTC.

The chain carries TRBV27 and TRBJ1-1; D may be TRBD1 (6 bases). V was clipped by 2 bases and J by 2 bases, with 9 bases between them. Germline CDR1 reads MNHEY; CDR2 reads SMNVEV (reference sequence). This CDR3 contains 14 residues. In DNA, the CDR3 is TGTGCCAGCAGTTTAGCCAGGGGAAACACTGAAGCTTTCTTT. As protein: CASSLARGNTEAFF.

The chain uses TRBV3-1 (or the pseudogene TRBV3-2) and TRBJ2-3; 13 bases agree with TRBD2. J was trimmed by 14 bases and V by 3 bases; bases with no gene match: 8. Looked up from germline, CDR1 is LGHDT and CDR2 is YNNKEL (reference sequence). The CDR3 is 14 amino acids. The CDR3 sequence: CASSHGLAGARGYF. The CDR3 coding sequence is TGTGCCAGCAGCCATGGACTAGCGGGGGCCCGGGGGTATTTT.

The gene calls are TRBV19 and TRBJ1-1; D is unresolved. The germline V gene has CDR1 LNHDA and CDR2 SQIVND (reference sequence). V gave up 10 bases and J gave up 3 bases, with 12 bases separating them. The CDR3 is made up of 12 amino acids. The CDR3 coding sequence is TGTGCCACCCTTGACGGGGACACTGAAGCTTTCTTT. It codes for CATLDGDTEAFF.

The chain carries TRBV5-1 and TRBJ2-7; TRBD2 matches 11 bases. This CDR3 has 16 amino acids. Trimming at V came to 4 bases and at J to 0 bases, leaving 6 bases not matched to a gene. Per germline, CDR1 SGHRS and CDR2 YFSETQ. This chain's CDR3 is CASSLLAGGTSYEQYF. The DNA for the CDR3 is TGCGCCAGCAGCCTCCTAGCGGGGGGAACCTCCTACGAGCAGTACTTC. The variable domain in full, completed from reference TRBV5-1 and TRBJ2-7, reads KAGVTQTPRYLIKTRGQQVTLSCSPISGHRSVSWYQQTPGQGLQFLFEYFSETQRNKGNFPGRFSGRQFSNSRSEMNVSTLELGDSALYLCASSLLAGGTSYEQYFGPGTRLTVT.

The gene calls are TRBV10-3 and TRBJ2-7, with D possibly being TRBD2 (5 bases). The CDR3 has 13 residues. CDR1 and CDR2 (germline): ENHRY, SYGVKD. V shed 8 bases and J shed 5 bases, with 16 bases lying between them. The DNA for the CDR3 is TGTGCCATCGGTACTGGGGAGAATAACGAGCAGTACTTC. The encoded protein is CAIGTGENNEQYF.

This clone has just a few counts. The chain joins TRBV3-1 (or the pseudogene TRBV3-2) to TRBJ2-3; 8 nucleotides match TRBD1. V lost 5 bases and J lost 3; bases outside the gene matches: 4. The CDR3 spans 14 residues. Looked up from germline, CDR1 is LGHDT and CDR2 is YNNKEL (reference sequence). CDR3 bases: TGTGCCAGCAGCTCGGACAGGGTTACAGATACGCAGTATTTT. As protein: CASSSDRVTDTQYF.

The J gene is TRBJ2-2, the V gene TRBV7-3; 8 nucleotides align to TRBD2. The CDR3 runs 15 residues. Germline V gene sequence: CDR1 SGHTA, CDR2 FQGTGA. Trimming removed 3 bases from V and 2 bases from J; junction bases left unmatched: 2. DNA of the CDR3: TGTGCCAGCAGCTTCGGGACTAGTAACACCGGGGAGCTGTTTTTT. As protein: CASSFGTSNTGELFF.

This clone was seen ten or more times. The J gene is TRBJ1-1, the V gene TRBV19; TRBD1 aligns across 9 bases. The CDR3 extends over 17 amino acids. Trimming removed 2 bases from V and 3 bases from J; junction bases left unmatched: 10. The V gene's germline CDR1 is LNHDA and CDR2 SQIVND (reference sequence). This CDR3 is CASSISYRGQLDTEAFF. In nucleotides, the CDR3 is TGTGCCAGTAGTATAAGCTACAGGGGGCAATTGGACACTGAAGCTTTCTTT.

In its sample, this clone was seen a few times. The chain is built from TRBV7-2 and TRBJ2-2; D is possibly TRBD1 (6 bases). CDR3 size: 15 residues. The V gene lost 2 bases and the J gene lost 2 bases, with 9 bases spanning the gap. Germline loops: CDR1 SGHTA, CDR2 FQGNSA. The CDR3, as DNA: TGTGCCAGCAGCTTATGGGGGCTCAACACCGGGGAGCTGTTTTTT. This translates into CASSLWGLNTGELFF.